This TCR beta chain appears in the sequencing data of a study of neoadjuvant nivolumab and ipilimumab in lung cancer. The data were produced by immunoSEQ multiplex PCR, yet TCRdb's version contains in-frame clones alone and is incomplete. This sample has roughly 30,000 clones, with 75% to 95% found just once. The receptor was derived from an adult with non-small cell lung cancer. The sequenced sample was peripheral blood, obtained after neoadjuvant nivolumab, alone or with ipilimumab, at or shortly before surgery.

The CDR3 loop is CASSPGLAGGPVGETQYF. DNA for the CDR3: TGCGCCAGCAGCCCGGGACTAGCGGGGGGGCCCGTCGGAGAGACCCAGTACTTC. The rearrangement joins TRBV5-1 to TRBJ2-5, with TRBD2 matching over 16 bases. Germline V CDR1 and CDR2: SGHRS, YFSETQ. This CDR3 contains 18 residues. V was clipped by 4 bases and J by 4 bases; unmatched bases: 10.